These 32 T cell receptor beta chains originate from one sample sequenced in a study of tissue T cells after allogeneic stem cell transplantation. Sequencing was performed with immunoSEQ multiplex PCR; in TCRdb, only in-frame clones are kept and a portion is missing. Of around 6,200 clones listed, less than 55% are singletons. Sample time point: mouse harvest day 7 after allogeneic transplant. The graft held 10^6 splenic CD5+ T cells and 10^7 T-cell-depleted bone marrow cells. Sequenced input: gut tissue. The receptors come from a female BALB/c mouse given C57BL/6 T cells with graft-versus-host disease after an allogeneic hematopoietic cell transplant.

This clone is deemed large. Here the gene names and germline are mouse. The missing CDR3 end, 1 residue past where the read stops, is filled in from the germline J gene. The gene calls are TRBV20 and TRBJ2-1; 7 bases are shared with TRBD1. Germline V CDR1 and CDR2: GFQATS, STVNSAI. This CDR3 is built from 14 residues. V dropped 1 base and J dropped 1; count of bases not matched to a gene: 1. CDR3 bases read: TGTGGTGCTAGGGGACAGGGAAACTATGCTGAGCAGTTC. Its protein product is CGARGQGNYAEQF. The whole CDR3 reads CGARGQGNYAEQFF.

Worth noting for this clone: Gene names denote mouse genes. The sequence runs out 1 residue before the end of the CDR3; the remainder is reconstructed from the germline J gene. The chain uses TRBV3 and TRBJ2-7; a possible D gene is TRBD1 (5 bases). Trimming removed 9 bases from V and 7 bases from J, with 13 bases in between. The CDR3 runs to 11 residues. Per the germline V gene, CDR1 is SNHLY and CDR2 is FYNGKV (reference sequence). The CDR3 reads CASQRGKEQYF. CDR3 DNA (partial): TGTGCCAGTCAGAGGGGAAAGGAACAGTAC.

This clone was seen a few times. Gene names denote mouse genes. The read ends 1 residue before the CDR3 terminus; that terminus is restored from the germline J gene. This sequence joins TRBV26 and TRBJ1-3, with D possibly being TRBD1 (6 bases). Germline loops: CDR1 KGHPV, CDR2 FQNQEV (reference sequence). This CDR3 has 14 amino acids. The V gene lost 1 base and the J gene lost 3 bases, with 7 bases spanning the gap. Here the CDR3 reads CASSLWGLGNTLYF. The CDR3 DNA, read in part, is TGTGCCAGCAGTCTGTGGGGGCTTGGAAATACGCTCTAT.

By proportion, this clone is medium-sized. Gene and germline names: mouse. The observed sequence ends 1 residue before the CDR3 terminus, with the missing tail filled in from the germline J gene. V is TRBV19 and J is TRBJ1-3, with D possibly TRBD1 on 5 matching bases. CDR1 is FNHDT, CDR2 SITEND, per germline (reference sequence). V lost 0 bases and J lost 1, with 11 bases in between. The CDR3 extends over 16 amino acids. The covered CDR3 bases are TGTGCCAGCAGTATAGAAGGGGAGGGCTCTGGAAATACGCTCTAT. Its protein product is CASSIEGEGSGNTLY. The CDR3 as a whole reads CASSIEGEGSGNTLYF.

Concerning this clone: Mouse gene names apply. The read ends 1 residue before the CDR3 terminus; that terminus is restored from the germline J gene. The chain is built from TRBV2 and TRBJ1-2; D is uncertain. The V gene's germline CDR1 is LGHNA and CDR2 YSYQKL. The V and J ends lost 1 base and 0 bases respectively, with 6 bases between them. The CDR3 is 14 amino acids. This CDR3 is CASSQAKSNSDYTF. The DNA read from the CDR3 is TGTGCCAGCAGCCAAGCCAAATCAAACTCCGACTACACC.

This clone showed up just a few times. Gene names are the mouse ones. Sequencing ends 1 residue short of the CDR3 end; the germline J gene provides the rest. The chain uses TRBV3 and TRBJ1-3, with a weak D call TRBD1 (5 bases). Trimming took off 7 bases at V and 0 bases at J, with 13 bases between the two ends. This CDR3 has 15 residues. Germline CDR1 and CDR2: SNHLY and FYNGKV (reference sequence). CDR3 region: CASTLQGNSGNTLYF. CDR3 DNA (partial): TGTGCCAGCACCCTCCAGGGAAATTCTGGAAATACGCTCTAT. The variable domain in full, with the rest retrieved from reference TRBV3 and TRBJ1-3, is GPKVLQIPSHQIIDMGQMVTLNCDPVSNHLYFYWYKQILGQQMEFLVNFYNGKVMEKSKLFKDQFSVERPDGSYFTLKIQPTALEDSAVYFCASTLQGNSGNTLYFGEGSRLIVV.

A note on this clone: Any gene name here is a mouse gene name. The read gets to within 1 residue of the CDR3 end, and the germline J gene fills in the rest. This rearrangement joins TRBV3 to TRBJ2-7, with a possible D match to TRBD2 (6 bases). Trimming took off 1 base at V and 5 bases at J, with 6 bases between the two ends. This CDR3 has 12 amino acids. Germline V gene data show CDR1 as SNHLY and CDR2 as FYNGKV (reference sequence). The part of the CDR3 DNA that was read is TGTGCCAGCAGCTTAGGGGGGGATGAACAGTAC. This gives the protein CASSLGGDEQY. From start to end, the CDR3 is CASSLGGDEQYF.

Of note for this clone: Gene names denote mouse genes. CDR3 DNA, as far as it was read: TGTGCCAGCTCTCTGACTCACCTCTCCTATGAACAGTAC. Encoded protein: CASSLTHLSYEQY. The full CDR3 protein reads CASSLTHLSYEQYF. This chain connects TRBV12-1 to TRBJ2-7; unclear D gene. The CDR3 end falls 1 residue outside the read, so it is completed with the germline J gene. Germline V lookup: CDR1 SGHSN, CDR2 HYEKVE. The CDR3 loop spans 14 amino acids. V was clipped by 1 base and J by 0 bases, with 9 bases between them.

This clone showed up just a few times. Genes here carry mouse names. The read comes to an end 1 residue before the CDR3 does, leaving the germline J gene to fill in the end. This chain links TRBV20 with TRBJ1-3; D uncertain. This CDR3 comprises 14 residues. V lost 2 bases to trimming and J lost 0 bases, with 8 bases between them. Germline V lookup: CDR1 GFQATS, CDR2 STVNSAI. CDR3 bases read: TGTGGTGCTAGGTCAGGCAATTCTGGAAATACGCTCTAT. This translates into CGARSGNSGNTLY. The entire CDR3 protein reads CGARSGNSGNTLYF.

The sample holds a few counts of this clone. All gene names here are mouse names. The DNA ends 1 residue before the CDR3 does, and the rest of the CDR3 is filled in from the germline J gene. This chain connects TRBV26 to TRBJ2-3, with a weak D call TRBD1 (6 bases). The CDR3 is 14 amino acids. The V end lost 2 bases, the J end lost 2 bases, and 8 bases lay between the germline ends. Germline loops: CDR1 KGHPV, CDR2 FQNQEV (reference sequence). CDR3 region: CASSLGTFAETLYF. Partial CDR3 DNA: TGTGCCAGCAGTCTGGGGACATTTGCAGAAACGCTGTAT.

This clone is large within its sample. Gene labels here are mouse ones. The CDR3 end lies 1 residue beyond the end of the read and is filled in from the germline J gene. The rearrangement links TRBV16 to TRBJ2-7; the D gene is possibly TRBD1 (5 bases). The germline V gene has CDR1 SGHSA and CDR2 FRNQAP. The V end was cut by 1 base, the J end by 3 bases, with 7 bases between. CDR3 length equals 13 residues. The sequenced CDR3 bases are TGTGCAAGCAGCTTAGGAGGGGACTATGAACAGTAC. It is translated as CASSLGGDYEQY. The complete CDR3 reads CASSLGGDYEQYF.

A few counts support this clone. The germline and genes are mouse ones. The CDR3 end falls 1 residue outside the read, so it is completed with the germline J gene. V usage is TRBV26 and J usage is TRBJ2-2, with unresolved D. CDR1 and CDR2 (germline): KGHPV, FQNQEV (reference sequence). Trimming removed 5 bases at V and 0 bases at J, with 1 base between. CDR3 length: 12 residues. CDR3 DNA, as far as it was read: TGTGCCAGCAGTGCAAACACCGGGCAGCTCTAC. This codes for CASSANTGQLY. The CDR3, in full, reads CASSANTGQLYF. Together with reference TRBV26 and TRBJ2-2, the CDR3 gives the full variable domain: NSKVIQTPRYLVKGQGQKAKMRCIPEKGHPVVFWYQQNKNNEFKFLINFQNQEVLQQIDMTEKRFSAECPSNSPCSLEIQSSEAGDSALYLCASSANTGQLYFGEGSKLTVL.

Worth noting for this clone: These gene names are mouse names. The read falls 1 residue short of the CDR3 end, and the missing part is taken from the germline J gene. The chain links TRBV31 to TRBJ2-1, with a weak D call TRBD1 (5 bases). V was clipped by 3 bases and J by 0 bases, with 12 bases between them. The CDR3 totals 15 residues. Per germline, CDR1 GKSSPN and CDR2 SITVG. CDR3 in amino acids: CAWSPRTHNYAEQFF. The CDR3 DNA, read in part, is TGTGCCTGGAGCCCAAGGACACATAACTATGCTGAGCAGTTC. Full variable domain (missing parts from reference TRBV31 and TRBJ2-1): AQTIHQWPVAEIKAVGSPLSLGCTIKGKSSPNLYWYWQATGGTLQQLFYSITVGQVESVVQLNLSASRPKDDQFILSTEKLLLSHSGFYLCAWSPRTHNYAEQFFGPGTRLTVL.

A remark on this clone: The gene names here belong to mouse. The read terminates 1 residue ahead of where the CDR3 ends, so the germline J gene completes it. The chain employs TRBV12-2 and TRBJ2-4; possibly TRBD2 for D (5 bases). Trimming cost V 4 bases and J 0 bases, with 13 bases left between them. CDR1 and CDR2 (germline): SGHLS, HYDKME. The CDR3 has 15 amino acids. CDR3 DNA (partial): TGTGCCAGCTCCCCTGCTGGGTCTAGTCAAAACACCTTGTAC. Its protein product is CASSPAGSSQNTLY. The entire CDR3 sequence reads CASSPAGSSQNTLYF.

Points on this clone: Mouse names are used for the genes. CDR3 bases read: TGTGCCAGCAGCAACAGGGGGCGAGGCAACGAAAGATTATTT. It encodes CASSNRGRGNERLF. The full CDR3 is CASSNRGRGNERLFF. V is TRBV4 and J is TRBJ1-4; 9 nucleotides align to TRBD1. The missing CDR3 end, 1 residue past where the read stops, is filled in from the germline J gene. The ends lost 5 bases at V and 4 bases at J; junction bases unmatched: 5. The germline CDR1 and CDR2 sequences are LGHDT and YNNKQL (reference sequence). This CDR3 comprises 15 residues.

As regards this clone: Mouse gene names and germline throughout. Partial CDR3 DNA: TGTGCCAGCAGTATACAGGGGGCCGGCTCCGACTACACC. It translates to CASSIQGAGSDYT. The entire CDR3 protein reads CASSIQGAGSDYTF. The chain links TRBV19 to TRBJ1-2; 8 bases are shared with TRBD1. Read sequence stops 1 residue before the CDR3 end, and the germline J gene provides the missing end. The germline V gene encodes CDR1 FNHDT and CDR2 SITEND (reference sequence). The CDR3 extends over 14 amino acids. The junction had 3 bases not matched to a gene; V was cut back by 1 base and J by 4 bases.

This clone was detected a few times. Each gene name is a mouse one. CDR3 region: CASSPTFNYAEQFF. CDR3 DNA, as far as it was read: TGTGCCAGCAGCCCGACTTTTAACTATGCTGAGCAGTTC. The chain is built from TRBV3 and TRBJ2-1; D unresolved. The sequenced fragment ends 1 residue before the CDR3 boundary, so the rest is inferred from the germline J gene. The CDR3 totals 14 residues. Trimming left V 5 bases short and J 0 bases short, with 8 bases between. CDR1 and CDR2 from the germline V gene are SNHLY and FYNGKV (reference sequence).

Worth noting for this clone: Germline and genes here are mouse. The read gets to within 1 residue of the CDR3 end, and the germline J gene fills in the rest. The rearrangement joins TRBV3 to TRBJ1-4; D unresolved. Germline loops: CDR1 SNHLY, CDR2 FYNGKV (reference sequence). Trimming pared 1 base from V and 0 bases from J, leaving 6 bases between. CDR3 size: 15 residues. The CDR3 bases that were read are TGTGCCAGCAGCTTAGACAGAATTTCCAACGAAAGATTATTT. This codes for CASSLDRISNERLF. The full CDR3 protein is CASSLDRISNERLFF. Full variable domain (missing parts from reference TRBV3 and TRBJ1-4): GPKVLQIPSHQIIDMGQMVTLNCDPVSNHLYFYWYKQILGQQMEFLVNFYNGKVMEKSKLFKDQFSVERPDGSYFTLKIQPTALEDSAVYFCASSLDRISNERLFFGHGTKLSVL.

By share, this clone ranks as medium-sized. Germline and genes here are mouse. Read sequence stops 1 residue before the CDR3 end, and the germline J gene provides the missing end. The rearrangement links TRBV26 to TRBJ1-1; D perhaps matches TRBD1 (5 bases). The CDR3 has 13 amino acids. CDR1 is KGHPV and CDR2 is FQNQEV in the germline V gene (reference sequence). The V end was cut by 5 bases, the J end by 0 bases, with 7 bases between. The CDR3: CASSTTANTEVFF. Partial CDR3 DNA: TGTGCCAGCAGTACGACAGCAAACACAGAAGTCTTC.

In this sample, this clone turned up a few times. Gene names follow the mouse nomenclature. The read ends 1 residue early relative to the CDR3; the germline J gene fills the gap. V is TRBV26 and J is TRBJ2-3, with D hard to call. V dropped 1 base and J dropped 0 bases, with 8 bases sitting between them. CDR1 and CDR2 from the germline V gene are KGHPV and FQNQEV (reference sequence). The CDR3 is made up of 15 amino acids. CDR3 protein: CASSLYPISAETLYF. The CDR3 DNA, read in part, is TGTGCCAGCAGTCTGTATCCAATTAGTGCAGAAACGCTGTAT.

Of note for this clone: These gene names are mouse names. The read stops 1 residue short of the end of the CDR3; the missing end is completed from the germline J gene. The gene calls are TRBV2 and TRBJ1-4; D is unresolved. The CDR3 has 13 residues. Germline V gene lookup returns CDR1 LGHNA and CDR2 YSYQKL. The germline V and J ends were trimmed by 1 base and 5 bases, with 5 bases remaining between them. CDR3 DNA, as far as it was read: TGTGCCAGCAGCCAAGCCATTAACGAAAGATTATTT. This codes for CASSQAINERLF. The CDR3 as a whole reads CASSQAINERLFF.

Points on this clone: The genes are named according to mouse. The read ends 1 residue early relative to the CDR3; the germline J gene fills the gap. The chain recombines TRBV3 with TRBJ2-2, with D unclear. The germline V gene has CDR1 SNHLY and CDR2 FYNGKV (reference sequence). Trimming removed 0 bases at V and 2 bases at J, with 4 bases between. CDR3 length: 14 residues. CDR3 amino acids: CASSLAGNTGQLYF. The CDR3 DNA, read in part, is TGTGCCAGCAGCTTAGCCGGGAACACCGGGCAGCTCTAC.

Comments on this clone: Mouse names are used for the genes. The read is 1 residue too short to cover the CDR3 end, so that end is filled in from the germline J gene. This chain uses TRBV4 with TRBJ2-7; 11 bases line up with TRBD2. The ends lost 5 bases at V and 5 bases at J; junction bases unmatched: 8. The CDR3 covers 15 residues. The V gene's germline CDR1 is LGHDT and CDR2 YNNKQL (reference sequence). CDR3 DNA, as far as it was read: TGTGCCAGCAGCCCCCACTGGGGGGGCGCAGATGAACAGTAC. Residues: CASSPHWGGADEQY. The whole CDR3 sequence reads CASSPHWGGADEQYF.

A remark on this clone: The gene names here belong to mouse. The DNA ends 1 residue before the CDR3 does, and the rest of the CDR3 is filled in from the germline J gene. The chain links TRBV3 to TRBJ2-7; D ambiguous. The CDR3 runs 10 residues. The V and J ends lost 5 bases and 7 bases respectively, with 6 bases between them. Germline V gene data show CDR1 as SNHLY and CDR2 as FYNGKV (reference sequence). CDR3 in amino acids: CASSRGEQYF. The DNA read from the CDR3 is TGTGCCAGCAGCCGAGGGGAACAGTAC.

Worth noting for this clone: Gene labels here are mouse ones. This CDR3 reads CASSLKGAGQNTLYF. The DNA read from the CDR3 is TGTGCCAGCAGCTTAAAGGGGGCTGGTCAAAACACCTTGTAC. This chain links TRBV3 with TRBJ2-4, with D perhaps matching TRBD1 (7 bases). With the read ending 1 residue before the CDR3 end, the germline J gene is used to fill in that end. Germline CDR1 SNHLY, CDR2 FYNGKV (reference sequence). V dropped 2 bases and J dropped 1 base, with 10 bases sitting between them. This CDR3 comprises 15 residues. Looking up the rest from reference TRBV3 and TRBJ2-4 gives the full variable domain: GPKVLQIPSHQIIDMGQMVTLNCDPVSNHLYFYWYKQILGQQMEFLVNFYNGKVMEKSKLFKDQFSVERPDGSYFTLKIQPTALEDSAVYFCASSLKGAGQNTLYFGAGTRLSVL.

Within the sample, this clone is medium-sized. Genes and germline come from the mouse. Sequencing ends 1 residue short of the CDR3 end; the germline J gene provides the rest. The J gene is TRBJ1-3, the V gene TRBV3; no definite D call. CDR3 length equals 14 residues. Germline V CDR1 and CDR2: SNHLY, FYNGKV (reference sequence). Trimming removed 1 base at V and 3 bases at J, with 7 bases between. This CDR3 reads CASSLVGFGNTLYF. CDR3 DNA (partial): TGTGCCAGCAGCTTAGTGGGGTTTGGAAATACGCTCTAT.

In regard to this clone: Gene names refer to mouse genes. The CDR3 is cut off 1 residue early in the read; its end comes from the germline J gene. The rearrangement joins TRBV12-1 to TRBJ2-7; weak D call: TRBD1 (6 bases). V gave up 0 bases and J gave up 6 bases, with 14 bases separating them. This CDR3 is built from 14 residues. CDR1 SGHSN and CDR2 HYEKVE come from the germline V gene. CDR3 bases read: TGTGCCAGCTCTCTCGAAGCAGGGGAGGGTGAACAGTAC. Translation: CASSLEAGEGEQY. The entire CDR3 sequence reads CASSLEAGEGEQYF.

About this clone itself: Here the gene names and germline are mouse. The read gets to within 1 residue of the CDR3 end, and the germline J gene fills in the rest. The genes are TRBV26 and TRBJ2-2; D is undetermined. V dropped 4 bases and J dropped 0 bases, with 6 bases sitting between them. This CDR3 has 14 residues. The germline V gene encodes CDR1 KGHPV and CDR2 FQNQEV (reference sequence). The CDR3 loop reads CASSPQTNTGQLYF. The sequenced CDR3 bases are TGTGCCAGCAGTCCCCAGACAAACACCGGGCAGCTCTAC.

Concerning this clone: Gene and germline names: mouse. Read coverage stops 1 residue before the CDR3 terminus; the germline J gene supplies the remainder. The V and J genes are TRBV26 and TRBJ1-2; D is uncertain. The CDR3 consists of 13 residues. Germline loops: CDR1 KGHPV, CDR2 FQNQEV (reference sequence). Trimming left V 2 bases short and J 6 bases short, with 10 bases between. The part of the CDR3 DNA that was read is TGTGCCAGCAGTCTGGAGGGAAGGACCGACTACACC. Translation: CASSLEGRTDYT. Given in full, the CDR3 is CASSLEGRTDYTF.

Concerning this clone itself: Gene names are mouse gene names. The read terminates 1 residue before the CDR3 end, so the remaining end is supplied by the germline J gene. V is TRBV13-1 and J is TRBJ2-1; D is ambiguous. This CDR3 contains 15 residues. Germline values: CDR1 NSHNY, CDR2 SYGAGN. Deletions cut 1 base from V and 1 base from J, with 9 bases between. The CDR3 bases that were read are TGTGCCAGCAGTGATACGGGCCACAACTATGCTGAGCAGTTC. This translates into CASSDTGHNYAEQF. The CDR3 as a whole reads CASSDTGHNYAEQFF.

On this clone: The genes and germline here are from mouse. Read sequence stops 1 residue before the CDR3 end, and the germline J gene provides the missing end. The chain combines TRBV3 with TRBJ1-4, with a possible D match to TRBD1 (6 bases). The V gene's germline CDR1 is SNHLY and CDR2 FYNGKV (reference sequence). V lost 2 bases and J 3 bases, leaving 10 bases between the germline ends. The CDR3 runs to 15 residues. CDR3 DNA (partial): TGTGCCAGCAGCTTAAGGGGGGCCGCCAACGAAAGATTATTT. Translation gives CASSLRGAANERLF. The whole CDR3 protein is CASSLRGAANERLFF. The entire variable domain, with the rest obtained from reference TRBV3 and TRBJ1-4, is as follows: GPKVLQIPSHQIIDMGQMVTLNCDPVSNHLYFYWYKQILGQQMEFLVNFYNGKVMEKSKLFKDQFSVERPDGSYFTLKIQPTALEDSAVYFCASSLRGAANERLFFGHGTKLSVL.

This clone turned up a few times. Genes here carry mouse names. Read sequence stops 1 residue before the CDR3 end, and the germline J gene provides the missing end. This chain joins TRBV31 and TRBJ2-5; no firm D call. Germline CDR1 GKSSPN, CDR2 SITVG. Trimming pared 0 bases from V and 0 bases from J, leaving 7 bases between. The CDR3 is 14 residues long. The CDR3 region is CAWSLKGNQDTQYF. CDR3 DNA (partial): TGTGCCTGGAGTCTAAAGGGTAACCAAGACACCCAGTAC.